This note documents a single T cell receptor beta chain sequence. No antigen is known for it. Within one base of it there is no much larger clone, and no base qualities were kept. The immunoSEQ Assay, a bias-controlled multiplex PCR, was used to amplify TCRbeta CDR3 regions from genomic DNA. Processing in the source paper ran as follows. The number of nucleated cells in each sample was estimated from the amplification of reference gene primers within the assay. Sequence reads were collapsed and filtered to measure the absolute abundance of every unique TCRbeta CDR3 rearrangement. For each sample, productive Simpson clonality was calculated by taking the square root of Simpson's diversity index across productive rearrangements. TCRdb limited this immuneACCESS table to in-frame rearrangements with V and J called. A share of clones is missing; checked studies link under half to unresolved V genes, and the rest is unexplained. The D gene and trimming were derived from the DNA, and the V and J assignments and clone size from that table. Across this sample there are about 270,000 clones, with under 95% seen only once. The ten largest clones add up to roughly 2.8% of the sample.

In the prospective study, participants were about 18 to 100 years old, resided in about two dozen geographic areas of the United States, and were enrolled through a virtual design. In the prospective study, cohorts were assigned on the basis of participant-reported clinical history obtained from a screening survey and a study questionnaire. Exposed participants had been in contact, within 2 weeks of entering the study, with a person who had a PCR-confirmed or clinician-diagnosed case of COVID-19. Each participant in the prospective study had whole blood, serum and a nasopharyngeal or oropharyngeal swab collected by mobile phlebotomists. Over a roughly 2-month period, participants in the prospective study had the option of providing additional blood draws and questionnaires. Before DNA extraction, prospective study blood samples were shipped either frozen or at room temperature. These data are taken from a study of blood T cell repertoires in COVID-19 (dated by TCRdb to 2020 to 2021). Regarding the research as a whole: Samples covering the acute and convalescent phases of COVID-19 were provided by collaborators in the United States, Italy and Spain. The prospective study material was composed of cDNA or gDNA derived from T cells, B-cell-depleted T cells, or PBMCs. The dataset comprised deeply sampled blood TCRbeta repertoires from subjects exposed to, actively infected with, or recovered from COVID-19. The repertoires were made available in a free public database intended to serve as a resource for research on the immune response to SARS-CoV-2. The samples were drawn from two sources: the first 160 participants of the ongoing ImmuneRACE study, and 950 to 1,500 subjects contributed by 6 global collaborators. Nearly every sample came with metadata listing a de-identified subject ID, COVID-19 status, age in years and sex. Where HLA class I and class II types were available, the types were taken from metadata supplied by the sample provider, not from assay-based typing.

The paper as a whole reports these results and caveats: Clinical and demographic metadata were provided uncurated, with the amount varying by source and participant.

The germline V gene (reference sequence) supplies CDR1 GTSNPN and CDR2 SVGIG. V is clipped by 4 bases and J by 1 base, and the sequence between their germline boundaries is 16 bases long. The CDR3, cysteine through phenylalanine, is 15 amino acids long. Just the 45-base CDR3 DNA is kept, in frame starting at base 1. The TCR was taken from a man between 40 and 49 years old who had been exposed to COVID-19. Sequenced material: PBMCs or T cells enriched from blood (not recorded which). The rearrangement combines TRBV30 with TRBJ2-5; TRBD1 is a weak D gene call, 5 bases matching. The CDR3 in this case is CAWKPLTGSQETQYF. The DNA sequence is given as TGTGCCTGGAAGCCCCTTACAGGTTCCCAAGAGACCCAGTACTTC.